Given below is one T cell receptor (beta chain) in context. Its antigen remains unknown. This sample also contains other DNA sequences that code for the same CDR3. The data originate from a study of Ad26.COV2.S vaccination and SARS-CoV-2 variants. Study outcomes and limitations: Across vaccine and placebo recipients, the breadth of non-spike TCRs was similar. Vaccine recipients surpassed placebo recipients in spike-specific TCR breadth. Measures of TCR breadth and depth may have fallen short of total T cell responses.

The CDR3 extends over 11 amino acids. V lost 6 bases to trimming and J lost 5 bases, with 4 bases between them. Germline values: CDR1 MDHEN, CDR2 SYDVKM. Some clones are missing from TCRdb's copy, which holds only in-frame ones; the method was immunoSEQ multiplex PCR. The sample contains 450,000 to 550,000 clones, roughly nine tenths of which appear only once. The treatment was: about 20 received Ad26.COV2.S at low or high dose, single or two shots; roughly five received placebo; per-sample allocation not given. At day 63 after the first vaccine or placebo injection, samples were drawn. The donor was a Boston adult aged 18-55 years.

This rearrangement joins TRBV28 to TRBJ1-4, with unresolved D. This sequence was found in a person aged 18-65 years who received the Ad26.COV2.S COVID-19 vaccine or a placebo. The specimen was peripheral blood, collected in a trial of Ad26.COV2.S vaccine versus placebo. The CDR3 DNA reads TGTGCCAGCAGGGAAAATGAAAAACTGTTTTTT. Translated: CASRENEKLFF.